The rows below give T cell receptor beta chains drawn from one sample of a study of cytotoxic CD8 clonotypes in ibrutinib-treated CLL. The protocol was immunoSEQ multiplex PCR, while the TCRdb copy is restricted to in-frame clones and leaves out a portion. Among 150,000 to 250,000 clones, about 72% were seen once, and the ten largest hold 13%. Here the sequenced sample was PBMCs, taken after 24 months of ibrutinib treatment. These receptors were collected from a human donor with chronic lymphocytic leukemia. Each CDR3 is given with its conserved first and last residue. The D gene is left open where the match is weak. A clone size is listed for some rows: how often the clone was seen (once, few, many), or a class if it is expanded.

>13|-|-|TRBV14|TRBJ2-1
TGTGCCAGCAGCCAAGATCGGAGGGGTGAGCAGTTCTTC
CASSQDRRGEQFF
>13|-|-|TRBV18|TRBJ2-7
TGTGCCAGCTCCACTTCCTTGGCCTACGAGCAGTACTTC
CASSTSLAYEQYF
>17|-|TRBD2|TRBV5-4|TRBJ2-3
TGTGCCAGCAGCACGGGTGATAGCGGGACCCTCACAGATACGCAGTATTTT
CASSTGDSGTLTDTQYF
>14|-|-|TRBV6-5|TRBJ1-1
TGTGCCAGCAACAACCGCCGGGCGGACACTGAAGCTTTCTTT
CASNNRRADTEAFF
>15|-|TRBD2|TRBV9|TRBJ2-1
TGTGCCAGCAGCGTAGACCCTAGCGGGAGGGGGGAGCAGTTCTTC
CASSVDPSGRGEQFF
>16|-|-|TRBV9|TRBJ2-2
TGTGCCAGCAGCGTAGCATCGCGGCCCAGAACCGGGGAGCTGTTTTTT
CASSVASRPRTGELFF
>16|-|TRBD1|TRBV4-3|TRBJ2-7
TGCGCCAGCAGCCAAACCGCCGGACAGGGGTGGTACGAGCAGTACTTC
CASSQTAGQGWYEQYF
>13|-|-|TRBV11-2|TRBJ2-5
TGTGCCAGCAGCTTTACAGGGCAAGAGACCCAGTACTTC
CASSFTGQETQYF
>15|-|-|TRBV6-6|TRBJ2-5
TGTGCCAGCAGTACTTACGGGGCTAACAGAGAGACCCAGTACTTC
CASSTYGANRETQYF
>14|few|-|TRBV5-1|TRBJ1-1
TGCGCCAGCAGCTTGGACAGGCAGAACACTGAAGCTTTCTTT
CASSLDRQNTEAFF
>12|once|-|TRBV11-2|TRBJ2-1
TGTGCCAGCAGCTCCCGTACAGTTGAGCAGTTCTTC
CASSSRTVEQFF
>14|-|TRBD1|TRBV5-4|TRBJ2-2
TGTGCCAGCAGCCAAGGACAGGGAACCGGGGAGCTGTTTTTT
CASSQGQGTGELFF
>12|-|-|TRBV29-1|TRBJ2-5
TGCAGCGTTGAACGTAGTCAAGAGACCCAGTACTTC
CSVERSQETQYF
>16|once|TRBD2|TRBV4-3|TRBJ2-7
TGCGCCAGCAGCCAAGATCATCTAGCGGGTACCTACGAGCAGTACTTC
CASSQDHLAGTYEQYF
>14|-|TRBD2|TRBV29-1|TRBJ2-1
TGCAGCGTTGATCCTAGCGGGAGAGGAAATGAGCAGTTCTTC
CSVDPSGRGNEQFF
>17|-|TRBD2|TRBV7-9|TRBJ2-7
TGTGCCAGCAGCTTTAGTCTAGCGGGGGGAACCTCCTACGAGCAGTACTTC
CASSFSLAGGTSYEQYF
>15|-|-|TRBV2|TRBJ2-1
TGTGCCAGCAGTGGTGACAGCAGCTCCTACAATGAGCAGTTCTTC
CASSGDSSSYNEQFF
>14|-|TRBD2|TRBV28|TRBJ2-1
TGTGCCAGCAGTTCTCCGGGAGGGGGGAATGAGCAGTTCTTC
CASSSPGGGNEQFF
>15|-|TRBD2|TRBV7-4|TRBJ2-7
TGTGCCAGCAGCCCGAGCAGGGCGGGAGGAGGCGAGCAGTACTTC
CASSPSRAGGGEQYF
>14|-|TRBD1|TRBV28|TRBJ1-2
TGTGCCAGCAGTACCGGACAGGGTTACTATGGCTACACCTTC
CASSTGQGYYGYTF
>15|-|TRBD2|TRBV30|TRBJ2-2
TGTGCACTGGACGGGCTAGCGGCGAACACCGGGGAGCTGTTTTTT
CALDGLAANTGELFF
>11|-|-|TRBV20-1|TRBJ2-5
TGCAGTGCTAGTCCCGGGGAGACCCAGTACTTC
CSASPGETQYF
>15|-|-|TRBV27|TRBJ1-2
TGTGCCAGCAGTTCCAACCCAAGACAGGCTCATGGCTACACCTTC
CASSSNPRQAHGYTF
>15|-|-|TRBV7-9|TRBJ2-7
TGTGCCAGCAGTACAGTCGGGACATTGACCTACGAGCAGTACTTC
CASSTVGTLTYEQYF
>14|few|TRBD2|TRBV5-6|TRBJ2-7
TGTGCCAGCAGCTCCATAGCGGGGACCTACGAGCAGTACTTC
CASSSIAGTYEQYF
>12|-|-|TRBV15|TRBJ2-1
TGTGCCACCAGCAGAGAGTTGGGTGAGCAGTTCTTC
CATSRELGEQFF
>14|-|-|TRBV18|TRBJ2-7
TGTGCCAGCTCACCACCTCCGGGAAGGGACGAGCAGTACTTC
CASSPPPGRDEQYF
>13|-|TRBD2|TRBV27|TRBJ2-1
TGTGCCAGCTCCGGGACTAGCTACAATGAGCAGTTCTTC
CASSGTSYNEQFF
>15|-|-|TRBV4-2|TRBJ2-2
TGTGCCAGCAGCCATGGCGGGGTAAACACCGGGGAGCTGTTTTTT
CASSHGGVNTGELFF
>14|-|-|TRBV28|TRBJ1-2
TGTGCCAGCAGTCGCCCCGGACAGTTCTATGGCTACACCTTC
CASSRPGQFYGYTF
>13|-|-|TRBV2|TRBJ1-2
TGTGCCAGCTCTAAGGGTTATATCAAAGGCTACACCTTC
CASSKGYIKGYTF
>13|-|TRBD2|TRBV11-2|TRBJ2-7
TGTGCCAGCAGCTTCGGGGGGTCCTACGAGCAGTACTTC
CASSFGGSYEQYF
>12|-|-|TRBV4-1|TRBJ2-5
TGCGCCAGCAGCCATCCCCTAGAGACCCAGTACTTC
CASSHPLETQYF
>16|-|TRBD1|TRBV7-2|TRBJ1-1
TGTGCCAGCAGCTTAGGGCGGACAGGGGGTTGGACTGAAGCTTTCTTT
CASSLGRTGGWTEAFF
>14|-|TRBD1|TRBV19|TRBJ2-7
TGTGCCAGTAGTTCCGGGACAGGGTTTTACGAGCAGTACTTC
CASSSGTGFYEQYF
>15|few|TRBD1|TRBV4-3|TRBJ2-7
TGCGCCAGCAGCCAAGAAGGCAGGGGGCCGTGGGAGCAGTACTTC
CASSQEGRGPWEQYF
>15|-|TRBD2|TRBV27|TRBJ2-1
TGTGCCAGCAGTTTGTCGGGACTAGCTATTAATGAGCAGTTCTTC
CASSLSGLAINEQFF
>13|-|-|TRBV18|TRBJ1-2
TGTGCCAGCTCACCCGACGGAAACTATGGCTACACCTTC
CASSPDGNYGYTF
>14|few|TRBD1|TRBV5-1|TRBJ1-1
TGCGCCAGCAGCTCACAGGGGGCACGTTCTGAAGCTTTCTTT
CASSSQGARSEAFF
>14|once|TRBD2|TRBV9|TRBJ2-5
TGTGCCAGCAGCGCGGGACTAGCGGGAGAGGCCCAGTACTTC
CASSAGLAGEAQYF
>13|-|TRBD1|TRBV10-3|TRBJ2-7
TGTGCCACCGCGGGACAGGGGTCCTACGAGCAGTACTTC
CATAGQGSYEQYF
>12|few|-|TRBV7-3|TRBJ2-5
TGTGCCAGCAGCTTAGGCCGAGAGACCCAGTACTTC
CASSLGRETQYF
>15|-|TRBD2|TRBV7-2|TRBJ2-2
TGTGCCAGCAACCCTCGCGGGGGGCAAACCGGGGAGCTGTTTTTT
CASNPRGGQTGELFF
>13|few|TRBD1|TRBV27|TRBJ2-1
TGTGCCAGCAGTAAGGGACAGTACAATGAGCAGTTCTTC
CASSKGQYNEQFF
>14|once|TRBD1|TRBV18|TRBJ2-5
TGTGCCAGCTCACCCCTTCAGGGGGTTGAGACCCAGTACTTC
CASSPLQGVETQYF
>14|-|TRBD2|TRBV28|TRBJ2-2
TGTGCCAGCAGTTGGGACTACAACACCGGGGAGCTGTTTTTT
CASSWDYNTGELFF
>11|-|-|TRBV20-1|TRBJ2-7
TGCAGCGCCGGGCCCCGAGGCGAGCAGTACTTC
CSAGPRGEQYF
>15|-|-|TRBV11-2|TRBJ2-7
TGTGCCAGCAGCCCCCCGGGGCCGGGAGCCTACGAGCAGTACTTC
CASSPPGPGAYEQYF
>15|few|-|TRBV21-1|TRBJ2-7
TGTGCCAGCAGCGGGACTAGCGGGAGTGCCTACGAGCAGTACTTC
CASSGTSGSAYEQYF
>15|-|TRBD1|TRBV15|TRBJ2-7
TGTGCCACCAGCAGAGATTCGCAGGGGGCGTACGAGCAGTACTTC
CATSRDSQGAYEQYF
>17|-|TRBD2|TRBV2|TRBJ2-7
TGTGCCAGCAGGAATTACGGGACTAGTACTACCTCCTACGAGCAGTACTTC
CASRNYGTSTTSYEQYF